This T cell receptor (beta chain) was recovered during a study of blood T cell repertoires in COVID-19. Study as a whole: Samples representing acute and convalescent COVID-19 were sourced from the United States, Italy and Spain.

The table lists this clone with a few counts. Original analysis: Reference gene primer amplification yielded estimated nucleated cell counts. Sequencing used immunoSEQ multiplex PCR; TCRdb keeps in-frame clones, though not all of them. That table furnishes V, J and clone size, whereas the DNA furnished D and trimming. The data hold about 110,000 clones, with over 60% observed a single time. The CDR3 extends over 15 amino acids. Trimming removed 8 bases from V and 4 bases from J, with 19 bases in between. CDR1 MNHEY and CDR2 SVGAGI come from the germline V gene. The sequenced sample was peripheral blood. This chain joins TRBV6-5 and TRBJ2-3, with D possibly TRBD2 on 5 matching bases. This sequence originates from an elderly woman with active or convalescent COVID-19. CDR3 DNA: TGTGCCAGCGCGAAAGGCGGCGGCGGGTCAGATACGCAGTATTTT. Translation: CASAKGGGGSDTQYF.